Following are 25 T cell receptor beta chains from one sample sequenced in a study of cytomegalovirus exposure and HLA in healthy donors. 60 Vbeta and 13 Jbeta primers were used in PCR. Here immunoSEQ multiplex PCR was the method, and the copy in TCRdb shows in-frame clones only, minus some. This table has over 100,000 clones, 50% to 65% appearing once. The source material was PBMCs. These receptors were obtained from a middle-aged man in good health and CMV-seropositive.

This clone has only a few counts. The chain employs TRBV7-8 and TRBJ1-4, with TRBD1 as a possible D gene (6 bases). Trimming removed 5 bases at V and 8 bases at J, with 30 bases between. CDR3 length equals 19 residues. Germline CDR1 and CDR2: SGHVS and FQNEAQ. The CDR3 here is CASSLGSQGLTYKNEKLFF. CDR3 nucleotide sequence: TGTGCCAGCAGCCTCGGCTCACAGGGTTTGACGTATAAAAACGAAAAACTGTTTTTT.

This chain uses TRBV5-1 with TRBJ2-1; 10 positions agree with TRBD1. Per the germline V gene, CDR1 is SGHRS and CDR2 is YFSETQ. After removal of 2 bases from V and 5 bases from J, the junction contained 4 bases not matched to a gene. CDR3 length: 15 residues. CDR3 in DNA: TGCGCCAGCAGCTTAAGACAGGGGGCGAACAATGAGCAGTTCTTC. Its protein is CASSLRQGANNEQFF.

This chain joins TRBV7-9 and TRBJ2-7, with a weak D call TRBD1 (6 bases). The germline gives CDR1 SEHNR, CDR2 FQNEAQ (reference sequence). The V and J ends lost 5 bases and 6 bases respectively, with 17 bases between them. There are 14 residues in the CDR3. The CDR3 DNA follows: TGTGCCAGCAGCCGAGGTCAACAGGGTAGCGAGCAGTACTTC. The encoded protein is CASSRGQQGSEQYF. Together with reference TRBV7-9 and TRBJ2-7, the CDR3 gives the full variable domain: DTGVSQNPRHKITKRGQNVTFRCDPISEHNRLYWYRQTLGQGPEFLTYFQNEAQLEKSRLLSDRFSAERPKGSFSTLEIQRTEQGDSAMYLCASSRGQQGSEQYFGPGTRLTVT.

J is TRBJ1-2 and V is TRBV6-1; 9 bases match TRBD1. The CDR3 sequence is 15 residues long. From germline, CDR1 is MNHNS and CDR2 SASEGT. V dropped 5 bases and J dropped 2; count of bases not matched to a gene: 6. CDR3 DNA: TGTGCCAGCAGTTTACCAGGGACAGGGAACTATGGCTACACCTTC. Amino acid sequence: CASSLPGTGNYGYTF.

This chain uses TRBV9 with TRBJ2-1; possibly TRBD2 for D (7 bases). Trimming took 7 bases from V and 7 from J, leaving 15 bases between them. CDR3 length equals 13 residues. Germline CDR1 and CDR2: SGDLS and YYNGEE. CDR3 nucleotide sequence: TGTGCCAGCTCCAACGGGGGGCAGAATGAGCAGTTCTTC. The encoded protein is CASSNGGQNEQFF.

The chain recombines TRBV4-2 with TRBJ1-5, with D maybe TRBD1 (6 bases). Germline values: CDR1 LGHNA, CDR2 YNFKEQ. The V gene lost 4 bases and the J gene lost 7 bases, with 14 bases spanning the gap. The CDR3 is 14 residues long. The CDR3 protein is CASSPEQGEQPQHF. The CDR3, as DNA: TGTGCCAGCAGCCCAGAACAGGGTGAGCAGCCCCAGCATTTT.

This clone has a single count. The rearrangement uses TRBV6-5 and TRBJ1-1, with D possibly TRBD1 on 5 matching bases. The CDR3 sequence is 15 residues long. Germline V gene lookup returns CDR1 MNHEY and CDR2 SVGAGI. Trimming shortened V by 0 bases and J by 1 base, and 9 bases separated the two germline ends. The CDR3 DNA is TGTGCCAGCAGTTACTCCCGGACAACGAACACTGAAGCTTTCTTT. Its protein is CASSYSRTTNTEAFF.

This clone was recorded a few times. The chain couples TRBV7-3 to TRBJ2-2; D unresolved. V shed 5 bases and J shed 6 bases, with 10 bases lying between them. Germline CDR1 SGHTA, CDR2 FQGTGA. CDR3 length equals 13 residues. The CDR3 spells CASSPPVSGELFF. CDR3 bases: TGTGCCAGCAGCCCCCCGGTTTCCGGGGAGCTGTTTTTT. Full variable domain (rest looked up from reference TRBV7-3 and TRBJ2-2): GAGVSQTPSNKVTEKGKYVELRCDPISGHTALYWYRQSLGQGPEFLIYFQGTGAADDSGLPNDRFFAVRPEGSVSTLKIQRTERGDSAVYLCASSPPVSGELFFGEGSRLTVL.

Only a few counts were recorded for this clone. The chain combines TRBV2 with TRBJ2-2; TRBD1 might be the D (5 bases). The CDR3 has 15 amino acids. Between the trimmed V and J ends, which lost 0 bases and 6 bases, there was a span of 11 bases. Germline loops: CDR1 SNHLY, CDR2 FYNNEI. The CDR3 DNA sequence: TGTGCCAGCAGTGAAGCGCTGGTAGGGGCCGGGGAGCTGTTTTTT. It yields the protein CASSEALVGAGELFF. Based on the CDR3 plus reference TRBV2 and TRBJ2-2, the full variable domain is EPEVTQTPSHQVTQMGQEVILRCVPISNHLYFYWYRQILGQKVEFLVSFYNNEISEKSEIFDDQFSVERPDGSNFTLKIRSTKLEDSAMYFCASSEALVGAGELFFGEGSRLTVL.

V gene TRBV19 combines with J gene TRBJ2-7; 9 bases are shared with TRBD2. CDR3 length: 13 amino acids. Germline CDR1 reads LNHDA; CDR2 reads SQIVND (reference sequence). Trimming took 10 bases from V and 9 from J; bases not matched to a gene: 13. The CDR3 is CATGGLAGKRQYF. CDR3 DNA: TGTGCCACAGGTGGCCTAGCGGGGAAACGGCAGTACTTC.

The rearrangement links TRBV7-9 to TRBJ2-7; D is unresolved. Trimming removed 2 bases at V and 4 bases at J, with 12 bases between. The CDR3 sequence is 14 residues long. Germline lookup yields CDR1 SEHNR and CDR2 FQNEAQ (reference sequence). The CDR3 DNA follows: TGTGCCAGCAGCTTATCAGCAGCGACTTACGAGCAGTACTTC. Translating gives CASSLSAATYEQYF.

The sample holds a few counts of this clone. This chain joins TRBV5-4 and TRBJ2-1; 9 bases agree with TRBD2. Germline V CDR1 and CDR2: SGHNT, YYREEE (reference sequence). With 4 bases clipped from V and 9 bases from J, the junction kept 5 bases outside the gene matches. There are 13 residues in the CDR3. CDR3 nucleotide sequence: TGTGCCAGCAGCACCCTGACTAGCGGTGAGCAGTTCTTC. It is translated as CASSTLTSGEQFF.

The CDR3: CASSFREETQYF. The CDR3 DNA is TGTGCCAGCAGTTTCAGGGAAGAGACCCAGTACTTC. This chain connects TRBV28 to TRBJ2-5; D is possibly TRBD1 (5 bases). The germline V and J ends were trimmed by 3 bases and 3 bases, with 5 bases remaining between them. Germline V gene data show CDR1 as MDHEN and CDR2 as SYDVKM. The CDR3 is made up of 12 amino acids.

The chain has TRBV10-2 and TRBJ1-1; TRBD1 is a possible D gene (5 bases). The germline gives CDR1 WSHSY, CDR2 SAAADI. V lost 4 bases, J lost 2 bases, and 14 bases lay in between. CDR3 length: 15 amino acids. CDR3: CASSALQDRNTEAFF. The CDR3 bases are TGCGCCAGCAGTGCCTTACAGGATAGAAACACTGAAGCTTTCTTT.

V and J are TRBV4-3 and TRBJ2-7; D unclear. Germline CDR1 and CDR2: LGHNA and YSLEER. Trimming removed 0 bases at V and 6 bases at J, with 9 bases between. This CDR3 is built from 13 residues. The CDR3 DNA is TGCGCCAGCAGCCAAGATATGAGTGCCGAGCAGTACTTC. It codes for CASSQDMSAEQYF.

This clone was detected once. This chain links TRBV7-9 with TRBJ1-2; TRBD1 is a possible D gene (5 bases). The CDR3 is 14 amino acids. Germline assignment: CDR1 SEHNR and CDR2 FQNEAQ (reference sequence). V shed 5 bases and J shed 3 bases, with 13 bases lying between them. The DNA for the CDR3 is TGTGCCAGCAGCCCGCAGGGATTAGACTATGGCTACACCTTC. Protein sequence: CASSPQGLDYGYTF.

This clone has more than one count but fewer than ten. CDR3 sequence (DNA): TGCGCCAGCAGCCAAGATCACGGACTAGACTATGGCTACACCTTC. Protein sequence: CASSQDHGLDYGYTF. V gene TRBV4-3 combines with J gene TRBJ1-2; D is ambiguous. The CDR3 spans 15 residues. V was cut by 0 bases and J by 3 bases, with 11 bases left in between. Germline-derived CDR1 and CDR2 are LGHNA and YSLEER.

This clone was found a few times. The V and J genes are TRBV6-1 and TRBJ2-7; D is unresolved. Germline V gene lookup returns CDR1 MNHNS and CDR2 SASEGT. The V gene lost 5 bases and the J gene lost 1 base, with 9 bases spanning the gap. This CDR3 comprises 13 residues. The CDR3 DNA follows: TGTGCCAGCAGTCAGAAATTTTCCTACGAGCAGTACTTC. Its protein product is CASSQKFSYEQYF.

This chain links TRBV7-9 with TRBJ1-4; maybe TRBD1 (5 bases). Per the germline V gene, CDR1 is SEHNR and CDR2 is FQNEAQ (reference sequence). This CDR3 comprises 18 residues. Trimming pared 2 bases from V and 0 bases from J, leaving 16 bases between. Written as DNA, the CDR3 is TGTGCCAGCAGCTTACCGCAGGGATCACCATCAACTAATGAAAAACTGTTTTTT. Protein: CASSLPQGSPSTNEKLFF.

This chain uses TRBV29-1 with TRBJ1-2; D is unresolved. CDR1 SQVTM and CDR2 ANQGSEA come from the germline V gene. The CDR3 spans 16 residues. The V end lost 4 bases, the J end lost 4 bases, and 22 bases lay between the germline ends. The CDR3 region is CSVADALQSFFYGYTF. DNA of the CDR3: TGCAGCGTTGCCGACGCGTTACAGTCATTCTTCTATGGCTACACCTTC.

The rearrangement uses TRBV4-2 and TRBJ2-2; 8 bases fit TRBD2. Germline V lookup: CDR1 LGHNA, CDR2 YNFKEQ. The junction had 16 bases not matched to a gene; V was cut back by 6 bases and J by 7 bases. This CDR3 comprises 17 residues. This CDR3 is CASRPLGAGVVFGELFF. CDR3 nucleotide sequence: TGTGCCAGCAGACCGTTGGGAGCGGGAGTCGTTTTCGGGGAGCTGTTTTTT.

The chain combines TRBV6-5 with TRBJ1-5; D possibly corresponds to TRBD1 (5 bases). The germline CDR1 and CDR2 sequences are MNHEY and SVGAGI. This CDR3 is 12 amino acids long. The V gene lost 6 bases and the J gene lost 14 bases, with 17 bases spanning the gap. Here the CDR3 reads CASRDRGLPEHF. CDR3 nucleotide sequence: TGTGCCAGCAGAGATAGGGGCCTTCCGGAGCATTTT.

The V gene is TRBV4-1, the J gene TRBJ2-1, with a possible D match to TRBD2 (5 bases). V dropped 3 bases and J dropped 0 bases, with 9 bases sitting between them. The CDR3 has 15 residues. Germline CDR1 reads MGHRA; CDR2 reads YSYEKL. The CDR3 protein is CASSHQEDSYNEQFF. In DNA form, the CDR3 reads TGCGCCAGCAGCCATCAGGAGGACTCCTACAATGAGCAGTTCTTC.

The chain links TRBV2 to TRBJ1-4; 7 nucleotides match TRBD1. Trimming at V came to 4 bases and at J to 0 bases, leaving 5 bases not matched to a gene. Germline V gene lookup returns CDR1 SNHLY and CDR2 FYNNEI. This CDR3 is built from 16 residues. This CDR3 reads CASSAGTAATNEKLFF. In DNA, the CDR3 is TGTGCCAGCAGTGCCGGGACAGCTGCAACTAATGAAAAACTGTTTTTT.

The chain employs TRBV2 and TRBJ1-5; 7 bases align to TRBD1. The CDR3 contains 15 residues. CDR1 and CDR2 (germline): SNHLY, FYNNEI. With 6 bases clipped from V and 2 bases from J, the junction kept 7 bases outside the gene matches. The CDR3 coding sequence is TGTGCCAGCAGGAGACAGGGATCCGGCAATCAGCCCCAGCATTTT. The encoded protein is CASRRQGSGNQPQHF.